The 2 T cell receptor beta chains presented below share a single source sample, sequenced in a study of blood T cells in healthy people across ages. A second PCR of about 7 to 12 cycles used a sample-barcoded 5' primer and a J-beta primer mix. TCRdb reprocessed the 5' RACE reads with MiXCR, giving one entry per CDR3 protein. Of almost 300,000 distinct CDR3 sequences in the sample, around 29% were seen once. The specimen was blood. Receptors were obtained from a woman in her seventies in good health.

V gene TRBV27 combines with J gene TRBJ1-3; no definite D call. Germline CDR1 MNHEY, CDR2 SMNVEV (reference sequence). Trimming took off 1 base at V and 3 bases at J, with 10 bases between the two ends. The CDR3 runs 15 residues. The CDR3 sequence is CASSLLGSGGNTIYF. DNA for the CDR3: TGTGCCAGCAGTTTATTGGGGTCGGGTGGAAACACCATATATTTT.

This chain links TRBV28 with TRBJ2-7, with D possibly TRBD1 on 7 matching bases. The CDR3 extends over 13 amino acids. CDR1 and CDR2 (germline): MDHEN, SYDVKM. Between the trimmed V and J ends, which lost 6 bases and 4 bases, there was a span of 13 bases. CDR3: CASSLTGRYEQYF. CDR3 DNA: TGTGCCAGCAGCCTGACAGGGAGGTACGAGCAGTACTTC.